A selection of T cell receptor beta chains follows, all from one sample in a study of blood T cell repertoires in COVID-19. Clones were read by immunoSEQ multiplex PCR, and TCRdb kept only the in-frame ones, dropping some. The sample shows approximately 440,000 clones, 80% to 95% of them seen only once. Sequencing was carried out using PBMCs or T cells enriched from blood (not recorded which). The receptor set was obtained from a man younger than 35 who had recovered from COVID-19. Both conserved end residues are part of each CDR3.

TRBV28,TRBJ1-5,CASSPVWGVGSNQPQHF
TRBV11-2,TRBJ1-1,CASSLAPLGQGQAFF
TRBV4-1,TRBJ1-2,CASSQSGFLNYGYTF
TRBV19,TRBJ1-2,CASSTRQGTYGYTF
TRBV7-9,TRBJ1-4,CASSLATNEKLFF
TRBV14,TRBJ2-1,CASSRSGGAYNEQFF
TRBV6-1,TRBJ1-4,CASSEIWGPGNEKLFF
TRBV4-2,TRBJ1-1,CASSQGATEAFF
TRBV5-1,TRBJ1-4,CASSFSGRHEKLFF
TRBV5-1,TRBJ1-1,CASSPSVGQRDTEAFF
TRBV15,TRBJ2-7,CATRDPDWIPGEQYF
TRBV25-1,TRBJ2-3,CASSGGPTDTQYF
TRBV28,TRBJ2-2,CASRDSATGELFF
TRBV21-1,TRBJ1-4,CASSLRRQESNEKLFF
TRBV6-5,TRBJ2-5,CASGREEVETQYF
TRBV5-4,TRBJ2-1,CASSFRLAGSDEQFF
TRBV5-1,TRBJ1-6,CASSTGTGDSPLHF
TRBV5-4,TRBJ1-1,CASSFGGPNTEAFF
TRBV18,TRBJ2-7,CASSQDRGGQYF
TRBV29-1,TRBJ1-1,CSVATGLTHDLNTEAFF
TRBV29-1,TRBJ1-2,CSVNYHPDAVNYGYTF
TRBV27,TRBJ2-2,CASSSWTSGGNTGELFF
TRBV7-6,TRBJ2-6,CASTSQGTGGSGANVLTF
TRBV2,TRBJ2-1,CASSEGDLGIAGLLNEQFF
TRBV4-1,TRBJ2-7,CASSQEYRLAAYEQYF